This T cell receptor beta chain was retrieved from a study of T-cell memory formation after mild COVID-19. General study results and limits: Contracting CD4+ clones sat mainly in CM and EM; CD8+ in EMRA.

The CDR3 totals 15 residues. CDR1 and CDR2 (germline): SGHTA, FQGTGA. V gave up 4 bases and J gave up 5 bases; unmatched junction bases: 6. TCRdb processed the 5' RACE reads anew with MiXCR; each CDR3 protein has one entry. The sample contains approximately 290,000 distinct CDR3 sequences, less than 9.5% of which appear only once. This clonotype was counted many times. Its antigen is as yet unknown. The receptor was derived from a man between 18 and 29 years old who had mild COVID-19 (a few samples of this study predate the infection). Cell type and time point are not known. V gene TRBV7-3 combines with J gene TRBJ2-1, with 9 bases fitting TRBD1. Sample: PBMCs or a T cell subset sorted from them (not recorded which). The CDR3 DNA sequence: TGTGCCAGCAGCTCGGACAGGGGAGTAAACAATGAGCAGTTCTTC. Its translation: CASSSDRGVNNEQFF.